This TCR beta chain was captured in a study of CD8 T cells in ankylosing spondylitis. Study-level results: Made up of about eight highly homologous variants, a TCR beta motif appeared characteristic of ankylosing spondylitis blood.

This clonotype appeared once. Its antigen is as yet unknown. Quantitative barcoded 5'-RACE was used to prepare TCR beta libraries. Using its own MiXCR run on the 5' RACE reads, TCRdb lists one record per CDR3 protein. The table shows roughly 180,000 distinct CDR3 sequences, with 9.5% to 15% occurring only once. There are 15 residues in the CDR3. Trimming removed 9 bases at V and 0 bases at J, with 15 bases between. The germline CDR1 and CDR2 sequences are SEHNR and FQNEAQ (reference sequence). The source material was blood, either unsorted or a sorted T cell fraction (not recorded which). The chain combines TRBV7-9 with TRBJ2-1; D gene uncertain. The sequence derives from a male donor with ankylosing spondylitis or in good health (not recorded which). The CDR3 here is CARGPGRLSYNEQFF. In nucleotides, the CDR3 is TGTGCCAGGGGCCCTGGGCGACTCTCCTACAATGAGCAGTTCTTC. The variable domain in full, with the rest retrieved from reference TRBV7-9 and TRBJ2-1, is DTGVSQNPRHKITKRGQNVTFRCDPISEHNRLYWYRQTLGQGPEFLTYFQNEAQLEKSRLLSDRFSAERPKGSFSTLEIQRTEQGDSAMYLCARGPGRLSYNEQFFGPGTRLTVL.